Presented here are 23 T cell receptor beta chains from one specimen sequenced in a study of blood T cell repertoires in COVID-19. Only in-frame clones appear in the TCRdb table, and some are missing; sequencing was by immunoSEQ multiplex PCR. The sample has approximately 250,000 clones; roughly 88% are singletons. Source material: PBMCs or T cells enriched from blood (not recorded which). Receptors originate from a woman in her 30s who had recovered from COVID-19.

The chain combines TRBV7-3 with TRBJ2-2; D possibly corresponds to TRBD2 (5 bases). The germline V and J ends were trimmed by 3 bases and 7 bases, with 12 bases remaining between them. The length of the CDR3 is 14 residues. Germline V lookup: CDR1 SGHTA, CDR2 FQGTGA. This CDR3 reads CASSLAPRGGELFF. The CDR3, as DNA: TGTGCCAGCAGCTTGGCCCCCCGGGGCGGGGAGCTGTTTTTT.

The gene calls are TRBV9 and TRBJ2-7; TRBD1 agrees at 8 bases. V lost 4 bases, J lost 3 bases, and 12 bases stayed unmatched. The CDR3 sequence is 16 residues long. Looked up from germline, CDR1 is SGDLS and CDR2 is YYNGEE. The CDR3, as DNA: TGTGCCAGCAGCTTTAACCAGGGGGCGGGTATCTACGAGCAGTACTTC. Its translation is CASSFNQGAGIYEQYF.

The rearrangement uses TRBV27 and TRBJ2-7, with a tentative D call TRBD2 (7 bases). V lost 6 bases, J lost 0 bases, and 12 bases lay in between. This CDR3 has 14 residues. Germline CDR1 and CDR2: MNHEY and SMNVEV (reference sequence). The chain's CDR3 is CASRRGAISYEQYF. DNA for the CDR3: TGTGCCAGCAGACGGGGGGCAATCTCCTACGAGCAGTACTTC.

The J gene is TRBJ1-2, the V gene TRBV18; no clear D. The CDR3 length is 15 residues. V was clipped by 3 bases and J by 2 bases, with 13 bases between them. The germline gives CDR1 KGHSH, CDR2 LQKENI. The CDR3 protein is CASSPVFTGNYGYTF. As DNA, the CDR3 is TGTGCCAGCTCACCGGTATTTACGGGGAACTATGGCTACACCTTC.

CDR3 nucleotides: TGTGCCATCAGTGAGGGGGCCCGCTCCTATAATTCACCCCTCCACTTT. Its translation: CAISEGARSYNSPLHF. This chain uses TRBV10-3 with TRBJ1-6, with a weak D call TRBD1 (5 bases). This CDR3 is built from 16 residues. Germline CDR1 ENHRY, CDR2 SYGVKD. Trimming cost V 2 bases and J 0 bases, with 8 bases left between them.

The V call is TRBV6-1, the J call TRBJ1-6; TRBD1 might be the D (5 bases). The CDR3 contains 16 residues. CDR1 is MNHNS, CDR2 SASEGT, per germline. Trimming removed 1 base from V and 4 bases from J, with 11 bases in between. CDR3 sequence (DNA): TGTGCCAGCAGTGAAGTGTGGGGCCAGTATAATTCACCCCTCCACTTT. It codes for CASSEVWGQYNSPLHF.

V usage is TRBV19 and J usage is TRBJ1-1; D is uncertain. Germline lookup yields CDR1 LNHDA and CDR2 SQIVND (reference sequence). This CDR3 has 12 amino acids. Between the trimmed V and J ends, which lost 4 bases and 10 bases, there was a span of 13 bases. The CDR3 protein is CASSTWSLGAFF. The CDR3 nucleotides read TGTGCCAGTAGTACCTGGAGCCTTGGAGCTTTCTTT.

This chain connects TRBV9 to TRBJ2-7; 7 bases fit TRBD2. The trim removed 7 bases at V and 4 bases at J, leaving 8 bases unmatched. The CDR3 runs to 13 residues. Germline CDR1 SGDLS, CDR2 YYNGEE. The CDR3 DNA is TGTGCCAGCTCTAAACGCGGGGGTTACGAGCAGTACTTC. Protein sequence: CASSKRGGYEQYF.

This chain uses TRBV9 with TRBJ2-1; D might be TRBD1 (5 bases). Germline CDR1 is SGDLS and CDR2 is YYNGEE. The CDR3 has 12 residues. V was pared by 10 bases and J by 8 bases, with 16 bases between. The CDR3 coding sequence is TGTGCCTCCGGACATGTACCCTATGAGCAGTTCTTC. Translation: CASGHVPYEQFF.

The chain uses TRBV9 and TRBJ2-2; 9 bases fit TRBD1. The CDR3 is 14 residues long. Germline V gene sequence: CDR1 SGDLS, CDR2 YYNGEE. The V gene end was trimmed by 3 bases and the J gene end by 7 bases; junction bases not matched to a gene: 4. The CDR3 coding sequence is TGTGCCAGCAGCGCACAGGGGGCGGTCGGGGAGCTGTTTTTT. This gives the protein CASSAQGAVGELFF.

The DNA of the CDR3 is TGCGCCAGCAGCCAAGCACTTGCGGGGGGGGCATCAGATACGCAGTATTTT. This sequence encodes CASSQALAGGASDTQYF. The V call is TRBV4-1, the J call TRBJ2-3, with 9 bases aligning to TRBD2. The CDR3 runs to 17 residues. The germline CDR1 and CDR2 sequences are MGHRA and YSYEKL. V dropped 1 base and J dropped 4; count of bases not matched to a gene: 9.

The rearrangement joins TRBV28 to TRBJ2-7; 8 bases fit TRBD1. This CDR3 spans 13 amino acids. CDR1 and CDR2 (germline): MDHEN, SYDVKM. The J segment lost 3 bases and the V segment lost 8 bases, leaving 6 bases of the junction unmatched. The CDR3 sequence: CASRRQGYYEQYF. The CDR3 DNA is TGTGCCAGCCGCCGACAGGGGTACTACGAGCAGTACTTC.

V usage is TRBV9 and J usage is TRBJ2-7; 9 bases are a match to TRBD2. V lost 3 bases and J lost 0; bases outside the gene matches: 7. This CDR3 contains 16 residues. Germline CDR1 is SGDLS and CDR2 is YYNGEE. DNA for the CDR3: TGTGCCAGCAGCGGCCCATATAGCGGGGGCTCCTACGAGCAGTACTTC. Protein sequence: CASSGPYSGGSYEQYF.

The rearrangement links TRBV2 to TRBJ1-2; D call uncertain. Trimming removed 4 bases from V and 6 bases from J, with 12 bases in between. Germline V gene data show CDR1 as SNHLY and CDR2 as FYNNEI. The CDR3 sequence is 13 residues long. CDR3 residues: CASSGRGGNGYTF. CDR3 bases: TGTGCCAGCAGTGGGCGGGGAGGAAATGGCTACACCTTC.

This sequence joins TRBV7-9 and TRBJ1-2; D is ambiguous. The germline V and J ends were trimmed by 5 bases and 7 bases, with 14 bases remaining between them. CDR1 and CDR2 from the germline V gene are SEHNR and FQNEAQ (reference sequence). The CDR3 sequence is 13 residues long. CDR3 DNA sequence: TGTGCCAGCAGCCAAACCGCCGGGGTTGGCTACACCTTC. The encoded protein is CASSQTAGVGYTF.

This chain links TRBV7-8 with TRBJ1-2, with 8 bases identical to TRBD1. This CDR3 comprises 14 residues. Trimming took 1 base from V and 4 from J; bases not matched to a gene: 2. Germline loops: CDR1 SGHVS, CDR2 FQNEAQ. The CDR3 nucleotides read TGTGCCAGCAGCTTAGTGGGGACAGGCTATGGCTACACCTTC. This codes for CASSLVGTGYGYTF.

This clone came up many times. This chain uses TRBV30 with TRBJ1-3, with TRBD1 as a possible D gene (5 bases). CDR1 is GTSNPN, CDR2 SVGIG, per germline (reference sequence). The CDR3 consists of 14 residues. V shed 5 bases and J shed 3 bases, with 14 bases lying between them. This CDR3 reads CAWDPTVSGNTIYF. The CDR3, as DNA: TGTGCCTGGGACCCGACAGTGAGTGGAAACACCATATATTTT.

V usage is TRBV7-2 and J usage is TRBJ1-2, with D maybe TRBD1 (5 bases). The germline V gene encodes CDR1 SGHTA and CDR2 FQGNSA. With 0 bases removed from V and 6 bases from J, the gap between germline ends came to 8 bases. The CDR3 sequence is 13 residues long. CDR3 nucleotides: TGTGCCAGCAGCTTAGCCAGGGCAGATGGCTACACCTTC. This codes for CASSLARADGYTF.

The V gene is TRBV4-1, the J gene TRBJ2-7; D is perhaps TRBD2 (6 bases). V was shortened by 4 bases and J by 5 bases, with 18 bases between the two germline ends. This CDR3 spans 15 amino acids. Germline V lookup: CDR1 MGHRA, CDR2 YSYEKL. In DNA, the CDR3 is TGCGCCAGCAGCCCGACGGCAGGGAGGACTCACGAGCAGTACTTC. Protein: CASSPTAGRTHEQYF.

This clone was seen only a few times. The chain joins TRBV4-1 to TRBJ1-1; 7 nucleotides align to TRBD1. V lost 3 bases, J lost 11 bases, and 18 bases stayed unmatched. The CDR3 runs to 16 residues. Germline CDR1 and CDR2: MGHRA and YSYEKL. The CDR3: CASSHRREGALAGAFF. Here the CDR3 DNA reads TGCGCCAGCAGCCATAGAAGAGAGGGGGCACTGGCAGGGGCTTTCTTT.

The CDR3 loop reads CASSLRQGAREKLFF. CDR3 in DNA: TGTGCCAGCAGTCTCCGACAGGGGGCTCGAGAAAAACTGTTTTTT. The chain couples TRBV6-5 to TRBJ1-4; 10 bases map to TRBD1. Unmatched junction bases numbered 8, after V lost 5 bases and J lost 8 bases. This CDR3 region has 15 residues. Germline V CDR1 and CDR2: MNHEY, SVGAGI.

The count of this clone is one. The chain is built from TRBV19 and TRBJ1-2; D is uncertain. Per the germline V gene, CDR1 is LNHDA and CDR2 is SQIVND (reference sequence). CDR3 length: 12 amino acids. V shed 3 bases and J shed 8 bases, with 10 bases lying between them. CDR3 bases: TGTGCCAGTAGTATCCGAGCGGGCGGCTACACCTTC. Translation gives CASSIRAGGYTF.

V gene TRBV30 combines with J gene TRBJ2-5; 8 bases line up with TRBD2. Germline V gives CDR1 GTSNPN, CDR2 SVGIG (reference sequence). Losses at the gene ends were 6 bases for V and 2 bases for J; bases not matched to a gene: 5. The CDR3 has 13 amino acids. CDR3 region: CACSPGGQETQYF. DNA of the CDR3: TGTGCCTGTTCCCCGGGGGGGCAAGAGACCCAGTACTTC.